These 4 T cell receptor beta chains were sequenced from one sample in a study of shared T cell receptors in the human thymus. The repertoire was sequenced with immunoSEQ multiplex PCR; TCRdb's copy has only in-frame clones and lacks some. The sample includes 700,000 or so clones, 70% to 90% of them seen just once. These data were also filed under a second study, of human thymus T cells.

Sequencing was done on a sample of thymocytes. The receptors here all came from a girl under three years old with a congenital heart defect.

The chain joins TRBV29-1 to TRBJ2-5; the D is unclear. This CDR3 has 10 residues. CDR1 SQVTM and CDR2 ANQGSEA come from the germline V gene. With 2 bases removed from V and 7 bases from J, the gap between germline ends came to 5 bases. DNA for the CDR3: TGCAGCGTTGAAACGGGGACCCAGTACTTC. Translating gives CSVETGTQYF.

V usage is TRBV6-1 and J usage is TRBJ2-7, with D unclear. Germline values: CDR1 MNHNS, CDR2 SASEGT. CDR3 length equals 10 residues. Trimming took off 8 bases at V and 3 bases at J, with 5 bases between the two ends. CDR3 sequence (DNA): TGTGCCAGCGAGGACTACGAGCAGTACTTC. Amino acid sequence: CASEDYEQYF.

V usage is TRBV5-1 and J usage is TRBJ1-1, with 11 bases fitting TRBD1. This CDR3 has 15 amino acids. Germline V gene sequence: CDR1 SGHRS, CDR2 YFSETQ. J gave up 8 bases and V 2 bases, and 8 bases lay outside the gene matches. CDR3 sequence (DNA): TGCGCCAGCAGCTTTCTGGACCGGACAGGGGGCGAAGCTTTCTTT. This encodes CASSFLDRTGGEAFF.

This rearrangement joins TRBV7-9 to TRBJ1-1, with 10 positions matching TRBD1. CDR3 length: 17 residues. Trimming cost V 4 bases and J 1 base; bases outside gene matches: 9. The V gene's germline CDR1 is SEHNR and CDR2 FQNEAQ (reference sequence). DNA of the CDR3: TGTGCCAGCAGCTACGGACAGGGGGTCCTGGAGAACACTGAAGCTTTCTTT. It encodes CASSYGQGVLENTEAFF.